The sequence of this TCR beta chain was determined in a study of blood T cell repertoires in COVID-19. The wider study: Some COVID-19 samples were acute and others convalescent; all came from the United States, Italy and Spain.

The assay was immunoSEQ multiplex PCR, and TCRdb's table has in-frame clones only and misses some. The data show some 88,000 clones, with roughly nine tenths seen just once and around 2% held by the top ten. The CDR3 has 14 amino acids. Trimming at V came to 4 bases and at J to 4 bases, leaving 4 bases not matched to a gene. Germline V gives CDR1 SNHLY, CDR2 FYNNEI. The receptor was isolated from a human donor with active COVID-19. The donor label of this sample is uncertain. The rearrangement links TRBV2 to TRBJ1-5, with 7 bases matching TRBD1. The sequencing input was peripheral blood. DNA of the CDR3: TGTGCCAGCAGTGGGACAGGACGTAATCAGCCCCAGCATTTT. Translation gives CASSGTGRNQPQHF.